The 24 T cell receptor beta chains below come from one sample, sequenced in a study of response to subunit inactivated influenza vaccine. TCRdb re-analysed the RT-PCR reads in MiXCR, keeping a single row per CDR3 protein. In the table there are more than 550,000 distinct CDR3 sequences, approximately 12% of which are singletons. The specimen was PBMCs from blood, collected on the day of vaccination. These receptors were obtained from a man aged 45 to 65 who received an inactivated influenza vaccine.

Only a few counts were recorded for this clonotype. The rearrangement uses TRBV20-1 and TRBJ2-3; TRBD2 agrees at 10 bases. The trim removed 0 bases at V and 1 base at J, leaving 7 bases unmatched. This CDR3 is 17 amino acids long. Per the germline V gene, CDR1 is DFQATT and CDR2 is SNEGSKA (reference sequence). The CDR3 here is CSARDHSSGGRTDTQYF. In DNA, the CDR3 is TGCAGTGCTAGAGATCATTCTAGCGGGGGTCGCACAGATACGCAGTATTTT.

The V call is TRBV15, the J call TRBJ2-6; D is undetermined. CDR1 is LNHNV, CDR2 YYDKDF, per germline (reference sequence). CDR3 length equals 15 residues. V was trimmed by 4 bases and J by 0 bases, leaving 7 bases between them. CDR3 nucleotide sequence: TGTGCCACCAGCAAAGAAGACTCTGGGGCCAACGTCCTGACTTTC. This gives the protein CATSKEDSGANVLTF.

The chain couples TRBV9 to TRBJ2-3; possibly TRBD2 for D (7 bases). From germline, CDR1 is SGDLS and CDR2 YYNGEE. The CDR3 covers 16 residues. Trimming pared 4 bases from V and 0 bases from J, leaving 15 bases between. In DNA, the CDR3 is TGTGCCAGCAGCTTCGAGGGGGGGCTAAGCACAGATACGCAGTATTTT. Its translation is CASSFEGGLSTDTQYF.

As to this clonotype: No conserved phenylalanine or tryptophan is present at the end of the CDR3, so a read error is the likely explanation. V and J are TRBV3-1 and TRBJ2-7; 10 bases fit TRBD2. CDR1 and CDR2 (germline): LGHDT, YNNKEL (reference sequence). This CDR3 comprises 14 residues. The ends lost 1 base at V and 4 bases at J; junction bases unmatched: 1. CDR3 protein: CASSQGTSGYEQYL. For the CDR3, the DNA is TGTGCCAGCAGCCAAGGGACTAGCGGTTACGAGCAGTACTTA.

The V gene is TRBV7-6, the J gene TRBJ2-1; 8 nucleotides align to TRBD2. The germline V gene encodes CDR1 SGHVS and CDR2 FNYEAQ. J was trimmed by 4 bases and V by 5 bases; bases with no gene match: 10. The CDR3 contains 16 residues. The CDR3 protein is CASSRSGTGGYNEQFF. The CDR3 bases are TGTGCCAGCAGCCGATCAGGAACGGGGGGGTACAATGAGCAGTTCTTC.

This chain connects TRBV4-2 to TRBJ2-1, with no clear D. The V end was cut by 0 bases, the J end by 8 bases, with 11 bases between. CDR3 length: 14 residues. Germline V gene data show CDR1 as LGHNA and CDR2 as YNFKEQ. CDR3 bases: TGTGCCAGCAGCCAAGATGGGCGGAGCGATGAGCAGTTCTTC. As protein: CASSQDGRSDEQFF.

V gene TRBV29-1 combines with J gene TRBJ2-3, with TRBD2 matching over 12 bases. The CDR3 is made up of 15 amino acids. In germline, CDR1 is SQVTM, CDR2 ANQGSEA. Trimming cost V 3 bases and J 5 bases; bases outside gene matches: 6. CDR3 region: CSVDASGRAQDTQYF. The CDR3 DNA reads as TGCAGCGTTGACGCTAGCGGGAGGGCCCAAGATACGCAGTATTTT.

This clonotype was found a few times. The chain recombines TRBV7-8 with TRBJ2-7; D remains ambiguous. Between the trimmed V and J ends, which lost 5 bases and 5 bases, there was a span of 13 bases. There are 13 residues in the CDR3. The germline V gene encodes CDR1 SGHVS and CDR2 FQNEAQ. CDR3 coding DNA: TGTGCCAGCAGCCATCGGGTGGCCCACGAGCAGTACTTC. Its protein product is CASSHRVAHEQYF. The entire variable domain, with the rest obtained from reference TRBV7-8 and TRBJ2-7, is as follows: GAGVSQSPRYKVAKRGQDVALRCDPISGHVSLFWYQQALGQGPEFLTYFQNEAQLDKSGLPSDRFFAERPEGSVSTLKIQRTQQEDSAVYLCASSHRVAHEQYFGPGTRLTVT.

This clonotype showed up just a few times. The rearrangement uses TRBV27 and TRBJ2-1; 13 bases match TRBD2. J gave up 3 bases and V 6 bases, and 5 bases lay outside the gene matches. CDR1 is MNHEY, CDR2 SMNVEV, per germline (reference sequence). The CDR3 has 16 amino acids. This chain's CDR3 is CASSHGTSGNYNEQFF. The CDR3 DNA reads as TGTGCCAGCAGCCATGGGACTAGCGGGAACTACAATGAGCAGTTCTTC.

The V call is TRBV12-3 or TRBV12-4, the J call TRBJ1-4; TRBD1 agrees at 12 bases. The CDR3 contains 15 residues. The J segment lost 7 bases and the V segment lost 6 bases, leaving 6 bases of the junction unmatched. The CDR3 is CASSRDRGRGEKLFF. Written as DNA, the CDR3 is TGTGCCAGCAGCCGGGACAGGGGGCGAGGTGAAAAACTGTTTTTT.

V is TRBV19 and J is TRBJ2-3, with 11 bases that match TRBD2. The CDR3 has 14 amino acids. CDR1 and CDR2 from the germline V gene are LNHDA and SQIVND (reference sequence). With V trimmed by 5 bases and J by 8 bases, 6 bases remained unmatched. As DNA, the CDR3 is TGTGCCAGTAGTGAGACTAGCGGGGTTTCTACGCAGTATTTT. Amino acid sequence: CASSETSGVSTQYF.

This clonotype turned up a few times. This chain links TRBV11-1 with TRBJ2-3; 7 bases line up with TRBD1. The V segment lost 3 bases and the J segment 8 bases; nucleotides outside the gene matches: 8. The CDR3 length is 14 residues. Germline V gene sequence: CDR1 SGHAT, CDR2 FQDESV (reference sequence). CDR3 amino acids: CASSFGTAAGTQYF. The CDR3 region has the DNA TGTGCCAGCAGCTTCGGGACAGCCGCCGGTACGCAGTATTTT.

This chain joins TRBV18 and TRBJ2-7; the match to TRBD1 covers 9 bases. With V trimmed by 1 base and J by 3 bases, 4 bases remained unmatched. CDR3 size: 15 residues. CDR1 is KGHSH, CDR2 LQKENI, per germline. The CDR3 sequence is CASSPQGQGVYEQYF. CDR3 nucleotide sequence: TGTGCCAGCTCACCACAGGGACAGGGTGTCTACGAGCAGTACTTC.

The chain is built from TRBV12-3 or TRBV12-4 and TRBJ2-7; TRBD1 matches at 7 bases. J lost 2 bases, V lost 4 bases, and 5 bases had no gene match. The CDR3 length is 14 residues. In DNA form, the CDR3 reads TGTGCCAGCAGTTGGAGACAGGGAGCCTACGAGCAGTACTTC. The encoded protein is CASSWRQGAYEQYF.

This clonotype was seen more than once but under ten times. This chain uses TRBV7-2 with TRBJ2-7; 7 positions match TRBD1. CDR1 and CDR2 (germline): SGHTA, FQGNSA. The J segment lost 4 bases and the V segment lost 5 bases, leaving 8 bases of the junction unmatched. This CDR3 region has 14 residues. The chain's CDR3 is CASSHTGVGYEQYF. CDR3 DNA: TGTGCCAGCAGCCATACAGGGGTCGGTTACGAGCAGTACTTC.

This clonotype turned up a few times. The chain uses TRBV21-1 and TRBJ2-3; whether TRBD1, the table's D call, matches the DNA was not checked. TRBV21-1 is a pseudogene segment. The CDR3 runs to 21 residues. The CDR3: CASSKAYSGGLEHLSTDTQYF. CDR3 DNA sequence: TGTGCCAGCAGCAAAGCCTACTCAGGGGGCCTGGAACACCTTAGCACAGATACGCAGTATTTT.

This clonotype was recorded many times. The chain joins TRBV12-3 or TRBV12-4 to TRBJ2-7; D gene unclear. V gave up 1 base and J gave up 2 bases, with 9 bases separating them. The CDR3 loop spans 14 amino acids. The CDR3 here is CASSLGQATYEQYF. The CDR3 bases are TGTGCCAGCAGTTTAGGGCAGGCAACCTACGAGCAGTACTTC.

This clonotype was seen more than once but under ten times. V is TRBV12-3 or TRBV12-4 and J is TRBJ2-7, with 10 bases matching TRBD1. V lost 6 bases and J lost 7; bases outside the gene matches: 9. This CDR3 is 14 amino acids long. DNA of the CDR3: TGTGCCAGCAGACCCGGGACAGGGGATGGGGAGCAGTACTTC. Translated, it gives CASRPGTGDGEQYF.

This sequence joins TRBV28 and TRBJ2-7; 12 positions match TRBD2. The CDR3 loop spans 17 amino acids. V gave up 5 bases and J gave up 0 bases; unmatched junction bases: 8. Germline V lookup: CDR1 MDHEN, CDR2 SYDVKM. The chain's CDR3 is CASSLTLAGGSSYEQYF. Here the CDR3 DNA reads TGTGCCAGCAGTCTAACCCTAGCGGGAGGGTCCTCCTACGAGCAGTACTTC.

This clonotype was recorded many times. The chain recombines TRBV5-5 with TRBJ1-1; weak D call: TRBD1 (6 bases). V dropped 5 bases and J dropped 5 bases, with 13 bases sitting between them. This CDR3 region has 13 residues. Per germline, CDR1 SGHKS and CDR2 YYEKEE (reference sequence). The chain's CDR3 is CASRLTGRTEAFF. The CDR3, as DNA: TGTGCCAGCAGGTTAACAGGGAGGACTGAAGCTTTCTTT.

This clonotype was seen ten or more times. The gene calls are TRBV6-2 or TRBV6-3 and TRBJ2-1; TRBD1 is a possible D gene (5 bases). Germline CDR1 MNHEY, CDR2 SVGEGT. This CDR3 comprises 11 residues. The V end lost 6 bases, the J end lost 5 bases, and 5 bases lay between the germline ends. Here the CDR3 reads CASSRDNEQFF. In DNA, the CDR3 is TGTGCCAGCAGCAGGGACAATGAGCAGTTCTTC.

This clonotype was recorded at least ten times. V usage is TRBV7-8 and J usage is TRBJ1-2; perhaps TRBD1 as D (5 bases). The CDR3 covers 17 residues. Germline V lookup: CDR1 SGHVS, CDR2 FQNEAQ. Trimming stripped 3 bases from V and 2 bases from J, with 19 bases between. The CDR3 protein is CASSFPGLPTLNYGYTF. CDR3 DNA: TGTGCCAGCAGCTTCCCGGGACTTCCTACCCTGAACTATGGCTACACCTTC.

This clonotype was recorded many times. The chain joins TRBV12-3 or TRBV12-4 to TRBJ2-1; D uncertain. V was cut by 0 bases and J by 6 bases, with 9 bases left in between. The CDR3 extends over 14 amino acids. The CDR3 sequence is CASSLASITNEQFF. The CDR3 nucleotides are TGTGCCAGCAGTTTAGCGTCGATCACCAATGAGCAGTTCTTC.

V gene TRBV11-2 combines with J gene TRBJ2-7, with 13 bases aligning to TRBD2. The CDR3 length is 15 residues. V shed 5 bases and J 3 bases; nucleotides not matched to a gene: 4. Germline V gives CDR1 SGHAT, CDR2 FQNNGV. The DNA of the CDR3 is TGTGCCAGCAGCCGGACTAGCGGGAGTGGCTACGAGCAGTACTTC. Translating gives CASSRTSGSGYEQYF.